This entry lists 13 T cell receptor beta chains sequenced from one sample in a study. A single record per CDR3 protein comes from TCRdb applying MiXCR to the RT-PCR reads. The data hold more than 550,000 distinct CDR3 sequences, with 11% to 15% observed a single time. Sequencing input: memory CD4+ T cells from blood. The receptors were gathered from a female donor in good health, serving as a healthy control.

The chain links TRBV30 to TRBJ1-3, with a weak D call TRBD1 (5 bases). Germline lookup yields CDR1 GTSNPN and CDR2 SVGIG (reference sequence). This CDR3 has 13 residues. Trimming stripped 6 bases from V and 0 bases from J, with 9 bases between. The CDR3 reads CACNGGSGNTIYF. In nucleotides, the CDR3 is TGTGCCTGCAATGGGGGCTCTGGAAACACCATATATTTT.

In this sample, this clonotype turned up a few times. The rearrangement uses TRBV7-9 and TRBJ2-7, with no clear D. The CDR3 spans 14 residues. Per germline, CDR1 SEHNR and CDR2 FQNEAQ (reference sequence). Trimming shortened V by 0 bases and J by 5 bases, and 11 bases separated the two germline ends. CDR3 loop: CASSLAGYEDEQYF. The CDR3 nucleotides read TGTGCCAGCAGCTTAGCGGGATATGAGGACGAGCAGTACTTC.

There are many counts of this clonotype. The chain carries TRBV7-2 and TRBJ1-2, with D possibly matching TRBD1 (6 bases). In germline, CDR1 is SGHTA, CDR2 FQGNSA. V lost 5 bases and J lost 8, with 15 bases in between. The CDR3 totals 13 residues. DNA for the CDR3: TGTGCCAGCAGCCCGGGGGGGGGCAGAGGCTACACCTTC. It codes for CASSPGGGRGYTF.

This clonotype was seen at least ten times. V is TRBV3-1 and J is TRBJ2-7; 8 nucleotides agree with TRBD2. Germline V gene sequence: CDR1 LGHDT, CDR2 YNNKEL (reference sequence). Trimming at V came to 4 bases and at J to 5 bases, leaving 13 bases not matched to a gene. The CDR3 sequence is 16 residues long. In DNA, the CDR3 is TGTGCCAGCAGCCCCCCGACCGGACTAGCCACGAACGAGCAGTACTTC. Translation: CASSPPTGLATNEQYF.

This clonotype occurred many times. The rearrangement uses TRBV12-3 or TRBV12-4 and TRBJ1-1, with 10 bases that match TRBD1. With V trimmed by 1 base and J by 5 bases, 4 bases remained unmatched. The CDR3 covers 15 residues. CDR3 region: CASSLETGGRTEAFF. The CDR3 coding sequence is TGTGCCAGCAGTTTAGAGACAGGGGGCAGAACTGAAGCTTTCTTT.

Turning to this clonotype: Germline and junction disagree at one end, which may indicate a read error. The chain has TRBV7-9 and TRBJ1-3; 8 bases are a match to TRBD1. This CDR3 is 11 amino acids long. The germline V gene encodes CDR1 SEHNR and CDR2 FQNEAQ (reference sequence). The CDR3 bases are TGTGCCAGCAGCTGGACAGGGAAGCCTGATTTT. It encodes CASSWTGKPDF.

This clonotype was counted between two and nine times. V is TRBV12-3 or TRBV12-4 and J is TRBJ2-7; 11 bases match TRBD1. The CDR3 sequence is 16 residues long. With V trimmed by 5 bases and J by 4 bases, 10 bases remained unmatched. The CDR3 DNA reads TGTGCCAGCAGTATTGTACGGGGACAGGGGGGTTACGAGCAGTACTTC. Amino acids: CASSIVRGQGGYEQYF.

The gene calls are TRBV7-2 and TRBJ1-2; D is perhaps TRBD1 (6 bases). Per the germline V gene, CDR1 is SGHTA and CDR2 is FQGNSA. The CDR3 has 16 residues. V was shortened by 6 bases and J by 6 bases, with 23 bases between the two germline ends. CDR3 sequence reads: CASRTRRGFGEDGYTF. The DNA of the CDR3 is TGTGCCAGCAGGACCCGCAGGGGATTCGGGGAAGATGGCTACACCTTC. Drawing the rest from reference TRBV7-2 and TRBJ1-2, the complete variable domain is GAGVSQSPSNKVTEKGKDVELRCDPISGHTALYWYRQSLGQGLEFLIYFQGNSAPDKSGLPSDRFSAERTGGSVSTLTIQRTQQEDSAVYLCASRTRRGFGEDGYTFGSGTRLTVV.

This sequence joins TRBV6-6 and TRBJ1-4, with TRBD1 identical over 7 bases. CDR3 length: 15 residues. The J segment lost 6 bases and the V segment lost 4 bases, leaving 8 bases of the junction unmatched. Germline CDR1 reads MNHNY; CDR2 reads SVGAGI (reference sequence). CDR3 protein: CASSFRGQTHEKLFF. In DNA form, the CDR3 reads TGTGCCAGCAGTTTCAGGGGACAGACCCATGAAAAACTGTTTTTT.

In DNA form, the CDR3 reads TGTGCCAGCTCACCACTCGGGGACTACAATGAGCAGTTCTTC. Translating gives CASSPLGDYNEQFF. The rearrangement links TRBV18 to TRBJ2-1, with D tentatively TRBD2 (5 bases). Trimming stripped 1 base from V and 3 bases from J, with 7 bases between. CDR1 and CDR2 (germline): KGHSH, LQKENI. This CDR3 comprises 14 residues.

The table lists this clonotype with a few counts. The chain links TRBV11-2 to TRBJ1-2; D not certain. The CDR3 contains 16 residues. CDR1 SGHAT and CDR2 FQNNGV come from the germline V gene. The ends were cut back, 1 base at V and 8 bases at J, with 20 bases in the middle. The CDR3 here is CASSLALDTDVYGYTF. CDR3 coding DNA: TGTGCCAGCAGCTTAGCTCTCGACACGGACGTCTACGGCTACACCTTC.

V and J are TRBV5-5 and TRBJ2-1; tentative D call: TRBD1 (6 bases). Germline V gene lookup returns CDR1 SGHKS and CDR2 YYEKEE (reference sequence). Trimming removed 0 bases from V and 9 bases from J, with 16 bases in between. The length of the CDR3 is 15 residues. CDR3 sequence (DNA): TGTGCCAGCAGCTTGGAGCCGGGCCTCAGGGGTGAGCAGTTCTTC. Amino acids: CASSLEPGLRGEQFF.

As regards this clonotype: A read error may account for a junction end that differs from germline. The chain recombines TRBV20-1 with TRBJ2-7; TRBD2 matches 9 bases. The CDR3 extends over 13 amino acids. CDR1 is DFQATT, CDR2 SNEGSKA, per germline (reference sequence). The CDR3 reads CSGLAGDTYEQNF. The CDR3 coding sequence is TGCAGTGGTTTAGCGGGAGATACCTACGAGCAGAACTTC.